Shown below are 22 T cell receptor beta chains from a single sample sequenced in a study of blood T cell repertoires in COVID-19. This table comes from immunoSEQ multiplex PCR, and its TCRdb copy is limited to in-frame clones, with some not included. In the table there are hundreds of thousands of clones, 80% to 90% of which are singletons. Sequencing used PBMCs or T cells enriched from blood (not recorded which). The receptors were gathered from a man aged 25-45 years who had recovered from COVID-19.

The chain recombines TRBV7-2 with TRBJ1-2; D gene uncertain. The V gene's germline CDR1 is SGHTA and CDR2 FQGNSA. With 0 bases removed from V and 5 bases from J, the gap between germline ends came to 16 bases. CDR3 length: 16 residues. The CDR3 loop reads CASSLAGMGDRYGYTF. Here the CDR3 DNA reads TGTGCCAGCAGCTTAGCCGGTATGGGAGACCGGTATGGCTACACCTTC.

V and J are TRBV30 and TRBJ1-1, with 9 bases matching TRBD1. The CDR3 has 14 amino acids. The junction had 9 bases not matched to a gene; V was cut back by 6 bases and J by 4 bases. Germline V CDR1 and CDR2: GTSNPN, SVGIG (reference sequence). CDR3 coding DNA: TGTGCCTGCCACTCGGGACAGGGAATCACTGAAGCTTTCTTT. This encodes CACHSGQGITEAFF.

The J gene is TRBJ2-1, the V gene TRBV19, with TRBD2 matching 10 bases. This CDR3 has 16 residues. Germline assignment: CDR1 LNHDA and CDR2 SQIVND (reference sequence). V was clipped by 1 base and J by 6 bases; unmatched bases: 6. The CDR3 region is CASSIGASGSGNEQFF. DNA of the CDR3: TGTGCCAGTAGTATAGGAGCTAGCGGGAGTGGCAATGAGCAGTTCTTC.

The chain is built from TRBV5-5 and TRBJ1-1, with unresolved D. Trimming left V 4 bases short and J 6 bases short, with 13 bases between. CDR3 length equals 13 residues. The germline CDR1 and CDR2 sequences are SGHKS and YYEKEE (reference sequence). The CDR3 bases are TGTGCCAGCAGCCACTTAGAGCGGGCTGAAGCTTTCTTT. Translating gives CASSHLERAEAFF.

The CDR3 region is CASSSPDYGYTF. DNA for the CDR3: TGTGCCAGCAGTTCCCCAGATTATGGCTACACCTTC. This chain joins TRBV28 and TRBJ1-2; D gene ambiguous. The V gene lost 4 bases and the J gene lost 5 bases, with 8 bases spanning the gap. In germline, CDR1 is MDHEN, CDR2 SYDVKM. This CDR3 is built from 12 residues.

The chain recombines TRBV4-1 with TRBJ2-4; tentative D call: TRBD2 (5 bases). The CDR3 totals 17 residues. Germline V gene sequence: CDR1 MGHRA, CDR2 YSYEKL. The V end lost 4 bases, the J end lost 5 bases, and 21 bases lay between the germline ends. The CDR3 here is CASSPLYLTSSQNIQYF. The CDR3 nucleotides read TGCGCCAGCAGCCCCCTATACCTAACTAGTTCTCAAAACATTCAGTACTTC.

The sample holds a few counts of this clone. The genes are TRBV4-2 and TRBJ1-5; D may be TRBD1 (6 bases). The germline gives CDR1 LGHNA, CDR2 YNFKEQ. Trimming pared 0 bases from V and 1 base from J, leaving 10 bases between. CDR3 length equals 16 residues. The CDR3 is CASSQETGQSNQPQHF. In DNA form, the CDR3 reads TGTGCCAGCAGCCAAGAGACAGGTCAGAGCAATCAGCCCCAGCATTTT.

The chain recombines TRBV5-6 with TRBJ1-1; no definite D call. Trimming removed 0 bases at V and 6 bases at J, with 18 bases between. CDR3 length: 16 residues. Germline V gene sequence: CDR1 SGHDT, CDR2 YYEEEE. The CDR3 here is CASSLDKEVPFAEAFF. As DNA, the CDR3 is TGTGCCAGCAGCTTGGATAAAGAGGTACCCTTCGCTGAAGCTTTCTTT.

This chain uses TRBV10-1 with TRBJ2-7; 8 bases line up with TRBD2. V shed 6 bases and J 6 bases; nucleotides not matched to a gene: 13. Germline lookup yields CDR1 WNHNN and CDR2 SYGVQD (reference sequence). CDR3 length: 15 amino acids. The chain's CDR3 is CASSGTGTSGGEQYF. In DNA form, the CDR3 reads TGCGCCAGCAGCGGGACCGGGACTAGTGGTGGCGAGCAGTACTTC.

The chain joins TRBV5-1 to TRBJ2-2, with unresolved D. Trimming shortened V by 3 bases and J by 8 bases, and 14 bases separated the two germline ends. The CDR3 length is 14 residues. Germline CDR1 SGHRS, CDR2 YFSETQ. CDR3 DNA sequence: TGCGCCAGCAGCTCAACCGAGGTTACTGGGGAGCTGTTTTTT. This translates into CASSSTEVTGELFF. Looking up the rest from reference TRBV5-1 and TRBJ2-2 gives the full variable domain: KAGVTQTPRYLIKTRGQQVTLSCSPISGHRSVSWYQQTPGQGLQFLFEYFSETQRNKGNFPGRFSGRQFSNSRSEMNVSTLELGDSALYLCASSSTEVTGELFFGEGSRLTVL.

The V gene is TRBV5-1, the J gene TRBJ1-5, with 11 bases identical to TRBD1. The V gene's germline CDR1 is SGHRS and CDR2 YFSETQ. The CDR3 sequence is 15 residues long. V gave up 4 bases and J gave up 5 bases; unmatched junction bases: 5. The CDR3 protein is CASSGGTGGDQPQHF. CDR3 nucleotides: TGCGCCAGCAGCGGGGGGACAGGGGGTGATCAGCCCCAGCATTTT.

J is TRBJ2-7 and V is TRBV7-9; possible D gene TRBD1, 6 bases. The CDR3 has 12 residues. The V end lost 8 bases, the J end lost 2 bases, and 10 bases lay between the germline ends. Germline CDR1 SEHNR, CDR2 FQNEAQ (reference sequence). The CDR3 protein is CASGTNTYEQYF. The DNA for the CDR3 is TGTGCCAGCGGGACAAATACCTACGAGCAGTACTTC.

The chain links TRBV11-2 to TRBJ2-3; D is ambiguous. Looked up from germline, CDR1 is SGHAT and CDR2 is FQNNGV. Trimming stripped 3 bases from V and 8 bases from J, with 6 bases between. This CDR3 has 11 residues. The DNA for the CDR3 is TGTGCCAGCAGCTTTCTCGGTACGCAGTATTTT. Translated, it gives CASSFLGTQYF.

The gene calls are TRBV18 and TRBJ2-1; 8 bases fit TRBD1. CDR3 length: 13 amino acids. Germline lookup yields CDR1 KGHSH and CDR2 LQKENI. V shed 8 bases and J 5 bases; nucleotides not matched to a gene: 5. CDR3 protein: CASQTTGDNEQFF. As DNA, the CDR3 is TGTGCCAGCCAGACGACAGGGGACAATGAGCAGTTCTTC.

This chain joins TRBV7-6 and TRBJ2-7; D is uncertain. CDR1 and CDR2 (germline): SGHVS, FNYEAQ. This CDR3 comprises 13 residues. The V end lost 2 bases, the J end lost 2 bases, and 7 bases lay between the germline ends. The CDR3 loop reads CASSLSVAYEQYF. The CDR3 DNA reads as TGTGCCAGCAGCTTATCAGTGGCCTACGAGCAGTACTTC.

To note about this clone: The sample carries other DNA sequences with the same CDR3. This chain connects TRBV28 to TRBJ2-1; TRBD2 aligns across 7 bases. V dropped 9 bases and J dropped 1; count of bases not matched to a gene: 6. Germline CDR1 and CDR2: MDHEN and SYDVKM. The CDR3 has 14 amino acids. CDR3 in amino acids: CASTGGSSYNEQFF. For the CDR3, the DNA is TGTGCCAGTACCGGCGGGAGTTCCTACAATGAGCAGTTCTTC.

The chain recombines TRBV30 with TRBJ2-7; 7 nucleotides match TRBD1. CDR1 and CDR2 from the germline V gene are GTSNPN and SVGIG (reference sequence). The CDR3 spans 14 residues. V lost 0 bases to trimming and J lost 0 bases; unmatched junction nucleotides: 2. The CDR3 nucleotides are TGTGCCTGGAGTGTGACAGGGCCCTCCTACGAGCAGTACTTC. Encoded protein: CAWSVTGPSYEQYF.

This rearrangement joins TRBV6-5 to TRBJ2-3, with D possibly matching TRBD1 (6 bases). Trimming pared 6 bases from V and 2 bases from J, leaving 12 bases between. CDR3 length: 14 amino acids. Germline assignment: CDR1 MNHEY and CDR2 SVGAGI. The CDR3 sequence is CASSSTGITDTQYF. The CDR3 DNA reads as TGTGCCAGCAGCTCAACAGGGATCACAGATACGCAGTATTTT.

This rearrangement joins TRBV4-1 to TRBJ2-7, with D perhaps matching TRBD1 (6 bases). The CDR3 sequence is 15 residues long. V shed 0 bases and J shed 0 bases, with 9 bases lying between them. Germline V gene data show CDR1 as MGHRA and CDR2 as YSYEKL. CDR3 bases: TGCGCCAGCAGCCAAGAAAGGACAGTCTCCTACGAGCAGTACTTC. It specifies CASSQERTVSYEQYF.

V is TRBV14 and J is TRBJ2-7; TRBD2 matches 7 bases. The length of the CDR3 is 13 residues. CDR1 is SGHDN, CDR2 FVKESK, per germline. The V gene end was trimmed by 4 bases and the J gene end by 2 bases; junction bases not matched to a gene: 2. This CDR3 reads CASSLAGPYEQYF. The CDR3 DNA is TGTGCCAGCAGCCTAGCGGGCCCCTACGAGCAGTACTTC.

V gene TRBV11-1 combines with J gene TRBJ2-5; TRBD1 is a possible D gene (6 bases). The length of the CDR3 is 13 residues. Germline V gene sequence: CDR1 SGHAT, CDR2 FQDESV (reference sequence). V was cut by 9 bases and J by 2 bases, with 13 bases left in between. For the CDR3, the DNA is TGTGCCAGTAAGGAACAGGGTCAAGAGACCCAGTACTTC. It yields the protein CASKEQGQETQYF.

V is TRBV5-4 and J is TRBJ2-2; no firm D call. Deletions cut 0 bases from V and 2 bases from J, with 8 bases between. In germline, CDR1 is SGHNT, CDR2 YYREEE (reference sequence). The CDR3 consists of 15 residues. The CDR3 DNA is TGTGCCAGCAGCTTGGGATCCAGAAACACCGGGGAGCTGTTTTTT. Encoded protein: CASSLGSRNTGELFF.